The rows below give T cell receptor beta chains drawn from one sample of a study of molecular identifiers for immune sequencing clone quantification. TCRdb re-called the PCR reads with MiXCR, one entry per CDR3 protein. The sample includes about 630,000 distinct CDR3 sequences, roughly 25% of them seen just once. Sequencing was performed on naive CD8+ T cells from blood, with Jurkat cell RNA spiked in. The origin of the receptors is a human donor in good health. Some libraries in this study had Jurkat cell RNA spiked in. Both conserved end residues are part of each CDR3. D genes are given only for firm matches. Some rows mark clone size as missing; the rest say once, few, many or name a class of expanded clone.

d_call,clone_size,j_call,v_call,cdr3_nt,cdr3_aa
TRBD2,-,TRBJ2-4,TRBV7-2,TGTCCCAGCAGCTTACAAGGGGCGGGGGGGGCCGCCAAAAACATTCAGTACTTC,CPSSLQGAGGAAKNIQYF
-,few,TRBJ2-7,TRBV6-2/TRBV6-3,TGTGCCAGCAGTTACGGCCTTGGCGGGACCCGCTACGAGCAGTACTTC,CASSYGLGGTRYEQYF
-,-,TRBJ1-6,TRBV4-3,TGCGCCAGCAGCCAAGATCGGCAGACTAATTCACCCCTCCACTTT,CASSQDRQTNSPLHF
-,-,TRBJ1-4,TRBV3-2,TGTGCCAGCAGCCCCCGGAACAGGGGATCAACTAATGAAAAACTGTTTTTT,CASSPRNRGSTNEKLFF
-,many,TRBJ2-6,TRBV19,TGTGCCAGTAGTATAATCACGGCCAACGTCCTGACTTTC,CASSIITANVLTF
-,-,TRBJ2-5,TRBV7-9,TGTGCCAGCAGCCAGACGACGGACTCCCAAGAGACCCAGTACTTC,CASSQTTDSQETQYF
TRBD1,-,TRBJ2-7,TRBV4-3,TGCGCCAGCAGCCAAGCCGGGACAGTAAGTTACGAGCAGTACTTC,CASSQAGTVSYEQYF
TRBD1,many,TRBJ2-5,TRBV7-9,TGTGCCAGCAGCTTTGAAGGACAGGGGGCTCTCCAAGAGACCCAGTACTTC,CASSFEGQGALQETQYF
TRBD1,many,TRBJ2-7,TRBV12-3/TRBV12-4,TGTGCCAGCAGTCCGGACAGGGTGGGCGAGCAGTACTTC,CASSPDRVGEQYF
TRBD1,few,TRBJ1-5,TRBV19,TGTGCCAGTAGTTGGGGACAGAATAGCAATCAGCCCCAGCATTTT,CASSWGQNSNQPQHF
TRBD1,few,TRBJ1-2,TRBV12-3/TRBV12-4,TGTGCCAGCAGTTTTGGTGGGACAGGGGGCCCCCATGGCTACACCTTC,CASSFGGTGGPHGYTF
TRBD1,few,TRBJ2-7,TRBV9,TGTGCCAGCAGCGCATCAGGGGGTGACTACGAGCAGTGCTTC,CASSASGGDYEQCF
TRBD1,-,TRBJ1-1,TRBV28,TGTGCCAGCAGTTTATGGGGACAGGGCCCAGGGGCTGAAGCTTTCTTT,CASSLWGQGPGAEAFF
TRBD2,few,TRBJ2-1,TRBV29-1,TGCAGCGTTGAGGGCCCTAGCGGGAGAAACGTTGGTGAGCAGTTCTTC,CSVEGPSGRNVGEQFF
TRBD1,-,TRBJ2-7,TRBV5-3,TGTGCCAGCAGCTATGGGACAGGGGACTCCTACGAGCAGTACTTC,CASSYGTGDSYEQYF
-,many,TRBJ1-5,TRBV2,TGTGCCAGCAGTGAAGTTTCGGGCAGAGCCGATAGCAATCAGCCCCAGCATTTT,CASSEVSGRADSNQPQHF
-,-,TRBJ2-6,TRBV29-1,TGCAGCGTATGGGTGGCCACGTCCTCTGGGGCCAACGTCCGGACTTTC,CSVWVATSSGANVRTF
-,many,TRBJ2-6,TRBV20-1,TGCAGTGCCCGCAGCTCTGGGGCCAACGTCCTGACTTTC,CSARSSGANVLTF
-,-,TRBJ1-5,TRBV19,TGTGCCAGTAGTGGAGGGGTCCCCAATCAGCCCCAGCATTTT,CASSGGVPNQPQHF
TRBD2,few,TRBJ2-7,TRBV19,TGTGCCAGTAGTCCGGGACTAGCGTATACCTACGAGCAGTACTTC,CASSPGLAYTYEQYF
-,few,TRBJ2-1,TRBV4-3,TGCGCCAGCAGCCAAGATCCGCGTGGTGAGCAGTTCTTC,CASSQDPRGEQFF
TRBD2,few,TRBJ2-3,TRBV20-1,TGCAGTGCTCTGGGACTAGCGGAAAGCACAGATACGCAGTATTTT,CSALGLAESTDTQYF
-,-,TRBJ2-5,TRBV7-6,TGTGCCAGCAGCTTAGGGCTAGACGAGACCCAGTACTTC,CASSLGLDETQYF
TRBD1,many,TRBJ2-5,TRBV5-1,TGCGCCAGCAGTCGGTGGGCCGGGACAGGGGTAGAAGAGACCCAGTACTTC,CASSRWAGTGVEETQYF
TRBD1,-,TRBJ1-2,TRBV12-3/TRBV12-4,TGTGCCAGCAGAGACGGGACAGGCTATGGCTACACCTTC,CASRDGTGYGYTF
TRBD1,many,TRBJ1-1,TRBV4-1,TGCGCCAGCAGCCAAGATCCTGCCAGGGGGGCCACTGAAGCTTTCTTT,CASSQDPARGATEAFF
-,few,TRBJ2-4,TRBV11-3,TGTGCCAGCTCGGCAGGGGACACAGCCAAAAACATTCAGTACTTC,CASSAGDTAKNIQYF
-,few,TRBJ2-7,TRBV12-3/TRBV12-4,TGTGCCAGCAGTTTATCGGGACAAACATACTCCTACGAGCAGTACTTC,CASSLSGQTYSYEQYF
-,many,TRBJ1-2,TRBV4-1,TGCGCCAGCAGCAGAGATCGGGGGGGGGACTATGGCTACACCTTC,CASSRDRGGDYGYTF
-,-,TRBJ2-7,TRBV12-5,TGTGCTAGTGGTTTGCGTGTCGTCTCAGGGGAAGGCTCCTACGAGCAGTACTTC,CASGLRVVSGEGSYEQYF
-,-,TRBJ1-5,TRBV10-3,TGTGCCATTTGGATTTATAGCAATCAGCCCCAGCATTTT,CAIWIYSNQPQHF
-,-,TRBJ2-3,TRBV19,TGTGCCAGTAGTATAACTTTCGGTGTGGGAGATACGCAGTATTTT,CASSITFGVGDTQYF
-,many,TRBJ1-1,TRBV2,TGTGCCAGCAGTGAAGGGACCCCGGAAGCTTTCTTT,CASSEGTPEAFF
TRBD1,-,TRBJ2-7,TRBV5-3,TGTGCCAGAAGGTCCGGGACAGGGGGTCGGACCTACGAGCAGTACTTC,CARRSGTGGRTYEQYF
-,many,TRBJ1-1,TRBV9,TGTGCCAGCAGCGTAGGGCACTTGAACACTGAAGCTTTCTTT,CASSVGHLNTEAFF
-,-,TRBJ1-5,TRBV4-3,TGCGCCAGCAGCCAAGAAGACAGTAGCAAACAGCCCCAGCATTTT,CASSQEDSSKQPQHF
TRBD1,few,TRBJ2-5,TRBV20-1,TGCAGTGCTAGAAAGATGGGGGACAGGGGGCCTCAAGAGACCCAGTACTTC,CSARKMGDRGPQETQYF
TRBD2,-,TRBJ2-5,TRBV6-4,TGTGCCTGCAGGAAGACTAGCGGGAGGGCCCAGGTCCAGTACTTC,CACRKTSGRAQVQYF
TRBD2,many,TRBJ2-5,TRBV7-2,TGTGCCAGCAGCTTAGCGGAATCCTGGACTAGCTCCTTTGGGACCCAGTACTTC,CASSLAESWTSSFGTQYF
-,many,TRBJ1-6,TRBV7-9,TGTGCCAGCAGTCCGCAAGGCTCACCCCTCCACTTT,CASSPQGSPLHF
-,many,TRBJ2-3,TRBV29-1,TGCAGCGCCAGGGGGGCTACGCAGTATTTT,CSARGATQYF